The entry that follows covers one T cell receptor (beta chain) sequence. This CDR3 spans 17 amino acids. Unmatched junction bases numbered 11, after V lost 5 bases and J lost 5 bases. Per germline, CDR1 SGHVS and CDR2 FQNEAQ. Time point reported: cycle 4 day 1 (C4D1), after more than five weeks of nivolumab. Following autologous stem cell transplantation, relapse occurred in every patient, and exposure to brentuximab vedotin varied. This record comes from a study of PD-1 blockade in classical Hodgkin lymphoma. Assay used: immunoSEQ multiplex PCR; TCRdb lists only in-frame clones, some missing. The sample shows tens of thousands of clones, roughly 80% of them seen only once.

The rearrangement joins TRBV7-8 to TRBJ2-1, with 11 bases lining up with TRBD2. This clonotype was obtained from a human donor with classical Hodgkin lymphoma. Sequencing was performed on peripheral blood mononuclear cells (PBMCs), taken before the fourth cycle of nivolumab. The CDR3 nucleotides are TGTGCCAGCAGCGCAAGATCCGGGACTAGCGGTCACAATGAGCAGTTCTTC. This codes for CASSARSGTSGHNEQFF.